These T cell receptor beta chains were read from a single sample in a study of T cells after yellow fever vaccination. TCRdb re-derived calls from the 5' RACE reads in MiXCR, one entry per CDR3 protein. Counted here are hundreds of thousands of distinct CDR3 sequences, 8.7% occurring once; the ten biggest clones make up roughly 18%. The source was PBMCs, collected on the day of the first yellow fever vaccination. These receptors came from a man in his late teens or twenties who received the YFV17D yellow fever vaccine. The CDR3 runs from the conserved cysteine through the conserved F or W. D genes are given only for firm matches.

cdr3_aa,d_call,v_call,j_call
CSARDQGLAGVEQFF,TRBD2,TRBV20-1,TRBJ2-1
CATSMTSGGTGTGELFF,TRBD2,TRBV15,TRBJ2-2
CASSYRGWVEDTQYF,NA,TRBV6-5,TRBJ2-3
CSVEVAGAEDTQYF,TRBD2,TRBV29-1,TRBJ2-3
CSAGAQRGSRETQYF,TRBD2,TRBV20-1,TRBJ2-5
CASSPGRLGTGELFF,NA,TRBV27,TRBJ2-2
CATEPGGTGELFF,NA,TRBV6-1,TRBJ2-2
CASSRILGEQYF,NA,TRBV7-2,TRBJ2-7
CASSDGQGAGELFF,TRBD1,TRBV6-4,TRBJ2-2
CASRFSGADTQYF,TRBD2,TRBV5-1,TRBJ2-3
CASSPQRGWQPQHF,NA,TRBV3-1,TRBJ1-5
CASSYPNTEAFF,NA,TRBV12-3/TRBV12-4,TRBJ1-1
CASSTEGQGGSTEAFF,TRBD1,TRBV5-1,TRBJ1-1
CASSVAGDTYNEQFF,NA,TRBV9,TRBJ2-1
CASSPAGTSGGEDTQYF,TRBD2,TRBV10-1,TRBJ2-3
CASQENTEAFF,NA,TRBV12-3/TRBV12-4,TRBJ1-1
CASSRHRPDQETQYF,NA,TRBV7-8,TRBJ2-5
CASSQDLSSKLAQIHNEQFF,TRBD2,TRBV3-1,TRBJ2-1
CASSSRLAGKFNEQFF,TRBD2,TRBV11-3,TRBJ2-1
CASSLQFWTQYF,NA,TRBV7-9,TRBJ2-5
CSASLGQGYNEQFF,TRBD1,TRBV20-1,TRBJ2-1
CASSQAYGYPGQGNEQFF,TRBD1,TRBV4-1,TRBJ2-1
CASSDAGGWETQYF,TRBD2,TRBV28,TRBJ2-5
CSAGQQGDRQPQHF,TRBD1,TRBV20-1,TRBJ1-5
CSARPLRLNYNEQFF,NA,TRBV20-1,TRBJ2-1
CASSRLAGGLSTDTQYF,TRBD2,TRBV11-2,TRBJ2-3
CASSYQMSGANVLTF,NA,TRBV6-5,TRBJ2-6
CASSRSDEQFF,NA,TRBV5-1,TRBJ2-1
CAWSVVMSGEQFF,NA,TRBV30,TRBJ2-1
CASGGGTGPVNEQFF,TRBD1,TRBV3-1,TRBJ2-1
CASSLSVGETYEQYF,NA,TRBV11-2,TRBJ2-7
CASSERQTYEQYF,NA,TRBV25-1,TRBJ2-7
CASSIAATNQPQHF,NA,TRBV19,TRBJ1-5
CASSLLQGASTDTQYF,TRBD1,TRBV7-2,TRBJ2-3
CASSSGQQETQYF,NA,TRBV5-1,TRBJ2-5
CASSDGGQGNWETQYF,TRBD1,TRBV9,TRBJ2-5
CATSKAPGDREIEAFF,TRBD1,TRBV15,TRBJ1-1
CASSSGVRETQYF,NA,TRBV7-2,TRBJ2-5
CASSQGGGRGTYEQYF,NA,TRBV4-1,TRBJ2-7
CASSSTSGGYQETQYF,TRBD2,TRBV9,TRBJ2-5
CASGAQWGEYEKLFF,NA,TRBV5-1,TRBJ1-4
CASSPLTGTGRTEAFF,TRBD1,TRBV18,TRBJ1-1
CASSFIAELNEQFF,NA,TRBV5-1,TRBJ2-1
CATSAHRKDYGYTF,NA,TRBV15,TRBJ1-2
CASSLGQAHLYGYTF,TRBD1,TRBV27,TRBJ1-2
CASSFPGQGGPPGNTIYF,TRBD1,TRBV5-5,TRBJ1-3
CASSPPQRGGPGDTQYF,TRBD2,TRBV18,TRBJ2-3
CASSQGLWYEQFF,NA,TRBV14,TRBJ2-1
CASSEGQGTGYTF,TRBD1,TRBV2,TRBJ1-2
CASSTRQGANTEAFF,TRBD1,TRBV19,TRBJ1-1
CASSQGHGGESNQPQHF,NA,TRBV6-1,TRBJ1-5
CASSSVRSGANVLTF,NA,TRBV7-9,TRBJ2-6
CASSPGGFGETQYF,TRBD2,TRBV6-1,TRBJ2-5